This section outlines one T cell receptor beta chain sequence together with its context. Its matching antigen is unknown. Only in-frame clones appear in the TCRdb table, and some are missing; sequencing was by immunoSEQ multiplex PCR. This table holds fewer than 850,000 clones, about 90% found once. The record originates from a study of shared clonotypes between healthy human individuals. The CDR3 extends over 15 amino acids. Trimming shortened V by 0 bases and J by 8 bases, and 16 bases separated the two germline ends. Germline V gene sequence: CDR1 MNHEY, CDR2 SMNVEV (reference sequence). Study outcomes and limitations: The sole specimen, blood, was sampled, and tissue repertoires likely differ.

This receptor was obtained from a man aged 18 to 35 in good health. Some clones in this sample may be carry-over from other donors' samples. The chain uses TRBV27 and TRBJ1-2; D may be TRBD1 (5 bases). The sample was memory CD8+ T cells from PBMCs. Stated subset: CD45RO+ cells pooled with CCR7-negative TemRA cells. CDR3 DNA: TGTGCCAGCAGTTTATCGAGAGGGGCCACCCGGGGCTACACCTTC. Translating it yields CASSLSRGATRGYTF.